A selection of T cell receptor beta chains follows, all from one sample in a study of blood T cell repertoires in COVID-19. TCRdb's copy holds only in-frame clones and misses some; the assay was immunoSEQ multiplex PCR. The sample contains roughly 40,000 clones, roughly 81% of which appear only once. Sequencing was carried out using peripheral blood. All receptors come from a woman in her 70s in a cohort sampled during active COVID-19. Both conserved end residues are part of each CDR3. D genes are given only for firm matches. Clone size appears in some rows only: once, few, many, or a class for an expanded clone.

v_gene	len	j_gene	abundance	d_gene	CDR3aa	CDR3nt
TRBV28	11	TRBJ2-3	NA	NA	CASSPDSFQYF	TGTGCCAGCAGTCCCGACAGTTTTCAATATTTT
TRBV6-6	14	TRBJ2-2	NA	NA	CASSPQAPTGELFF	TGTGCCAGCAGTCCCCAGGCTCCCACCGGGGAGCTGTTTTTT
TRBV3-1/TRBV3-2	14	TRBJ1-2	NA	TRBD1	CASSPGQVTGGYTF	TGTGCCAGCAGCCCCGGACAGGTCACGGGGGGCTACACCTTC
TRBV5-5	14	TRBJ1-4	NA	NA	CASSLRERNEKLFF	TGTGCCAGCAGTCTCAGGGAACGTAATGAAAAACTGTTTTTT
TRBV30	13	TRBJ1-4	NA	NA	CAWSAGLDEKLFF	TGTGCCTGGAGTGCCGGACTTGATGAAAAACTGTTTTTT
TRBV2	17	TRBJ2-5	once	NA	CASRMSRGGGYQETQYF	TGTGCCAGCAGAATGAGCAGGGGAGGGGGGTACCAAGAGACCCAGTACTTC
TRBV5-5	14	TRBJ1-3	NA	TRBD1	CASSFTGAGNTIYF	TGTGCCAGCAGCTTTACAGGGGCTGGAAACACCATATATTTT
TRBV9	15	TRBJ2-3	NA	NA	CASSVGAGRTDTQYF	TGTGCCAGCAGCGTAGGGGCGGGAAGGACAGATACGCAGTATTTT
TRBV5-1	15	TRBJ2-5	NA	TRBD1	CASSLWTGHQETQYF	TGCGCCAGCAGCTTGTGGACAGGGCATCAAGAGACCCAGTACTTC
TRBV4-1	17	TRBJ2-6	NA	TRBD2	CASSPSGTGSGANVLTF	TGCGCCAGCAGCCCTAGCGGGACCGGCTCTGGGGCCAACGTCCTGACTTTC
TRBV3-1/TRBV3-2	16	TRBJ2-7	NA	NA	CASSQDGGPSSYEQYF	TGTGCCAGCAGCCAAGATGGGGGCCCTAGCTCCTACGAGCAGTACTTC
TRBV6-4	16	TRBJ1-3	NA	NA	CASSDCGTRPGNTIYF	TGTGCCAGCAGTGACTGTGGGACACGTCCAGGAAACACCATATATTTT
TRBV9	16	TRBJ2-3	NA	TRBD1	CASSARQGTSTDTQYF	TGTGCCAGCAGCGCCCGACAGGGGACGAGCACAGATACGCAGTATTTT
TRBV3-1/TRBV3-2	17	TRBJ2-1	NA	TRBD2	CASSPDRLAGGGSEQFF	TGTGCCAGCAGCCCAGACCGACTAGCGGGAGGGGGAAGCGAGCAGTTCTTC
TRBV9	17	TRBJ2-1	once	TRBD2	CASSTGTSGRAVDEQFF	TGTGCCAGCAGCACCGGGACTAGCGGGAGGGCGGTCGATGAGCAGTTCTTC